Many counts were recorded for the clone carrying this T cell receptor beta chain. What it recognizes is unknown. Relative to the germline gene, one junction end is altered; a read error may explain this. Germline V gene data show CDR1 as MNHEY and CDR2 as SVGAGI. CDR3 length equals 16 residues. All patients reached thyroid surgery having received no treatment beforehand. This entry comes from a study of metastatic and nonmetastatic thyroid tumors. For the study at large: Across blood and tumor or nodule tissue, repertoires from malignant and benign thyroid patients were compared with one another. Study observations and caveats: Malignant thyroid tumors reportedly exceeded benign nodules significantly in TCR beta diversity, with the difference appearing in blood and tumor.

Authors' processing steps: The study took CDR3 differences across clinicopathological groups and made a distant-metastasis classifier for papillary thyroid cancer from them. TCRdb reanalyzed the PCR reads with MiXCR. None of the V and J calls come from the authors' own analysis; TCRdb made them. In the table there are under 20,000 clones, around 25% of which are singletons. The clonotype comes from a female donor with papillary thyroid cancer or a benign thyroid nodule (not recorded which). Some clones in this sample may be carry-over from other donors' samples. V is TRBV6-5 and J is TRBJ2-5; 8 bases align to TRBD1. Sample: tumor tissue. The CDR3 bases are TGTGCCAGCAGTTACGGGGGAGGACAGGGTGAGGAGACCCAGTATTTC. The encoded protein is CASSYGGGQGEETQYF.